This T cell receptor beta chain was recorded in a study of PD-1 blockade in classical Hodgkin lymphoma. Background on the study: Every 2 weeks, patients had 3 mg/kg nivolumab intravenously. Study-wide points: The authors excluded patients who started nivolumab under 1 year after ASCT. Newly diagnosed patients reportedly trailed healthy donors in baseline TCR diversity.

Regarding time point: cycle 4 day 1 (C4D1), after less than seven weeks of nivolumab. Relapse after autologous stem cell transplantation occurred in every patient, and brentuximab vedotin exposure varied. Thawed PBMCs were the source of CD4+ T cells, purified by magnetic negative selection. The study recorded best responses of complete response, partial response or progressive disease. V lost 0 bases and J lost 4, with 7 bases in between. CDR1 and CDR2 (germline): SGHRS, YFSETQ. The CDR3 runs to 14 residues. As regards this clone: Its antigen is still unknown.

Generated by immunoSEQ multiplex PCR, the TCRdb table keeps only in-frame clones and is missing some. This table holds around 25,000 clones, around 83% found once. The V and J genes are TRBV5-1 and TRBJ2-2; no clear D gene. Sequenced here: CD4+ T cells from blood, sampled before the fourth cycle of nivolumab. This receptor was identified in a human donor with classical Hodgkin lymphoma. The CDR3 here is CASSLVDRTGELFF. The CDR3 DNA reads TGCGCCAGCAGCTTGGTCGACCGCACCGGGGAGCTGTTTTTT.